A selection of T cell receptor beta chains follows, all from one sample in a study of blood T cell repertoires in COVID-19. Repertoires were generated with immunoSEQ multiplex PCR, while TCRdb's copy carries only in-frame clones and drops some. The repertoire holds about 250,000 clones, with about 91% as singletons. The sequenced sample was PBMCs or T cells enriched from blood (not recorded which). The receptors were gathered from a young woman with acute COVID-19. Both conserved end residues are part of each CDR3. A D gene is named only where the DNA matches it firmly. Size values are once, few and many counts, or a class for expanded clones, and some rows have none.

v_call: TRBV4-2
d_call: TRBD1
clone_size: once
j_call: TRBJ1-1
cdr3_nt: TGTGCCAGCAGCCATACAGGGGCGACTGAAGCTTTCTTT
cdr3_aa: CASSHTGATEAFF

v_call: TRBV16
d_call: TRBD1
clone_size: -
j_call: TRBJ1-1
cdr3_nt: TGTGCCAGCAGTCGCAATGTAGGGGGCGCGGGCACTGAAGCTTTCTTT
cdr3_aa: CASSRNVGGAGTEAFF

v_call: TRBV5-1
d_call: TRBD1
clone_size: -
j_call: TRBJ2-7
cdr3_nt: TGCGCCAGCAGCTTGGCCGGGGACAGGGCCTCCTACGAGCAGTACTTC
cdr3_aa: CASSLAGDRASYEQYF

v_call: TRBV28
d_call: -
clone_size: once
j_call: TRBJ1-2
cdr3_nt: TGTGCCAGCAGTTTCCGTTCGAGGGGCTACACCTTC
cdr3_aa: CASSFRSRGYTF

v_call: TRBV5-1
d_call: -
clone_size: -
j_call: TRBJ1-5
cdr3_nt: TGCGCCAGCAGCTTGGGGCCCGCATATAGCAATCAGCCCCAGCATTTT
cdr3_aa: CASSLGPAYSNQPQHF

v_call: TRBV6-1
d_call: -
clone_size: -
j_call: TRBJ1-2
cdr3_nt: TGTGCCAGCAGTGAAAGGGAGGTGATCTATGGCTACACCTTC
cdr3_aa: CASSEREVIYGYTF

v_call: TRBV3-1/TRBV3-2
d_call: -
clone_size: -
j_call: TRBJ2-2
cdr3_nt: TGTGCCAGCAGCCCCTCTAGAAGCACCGGGGAGCTGTTTTTT
cdr3_aa: CASSPSRSTGELFF

v_call: TRBV27
d_call: TRBD1
clone_size: -
j_call: TRBJ2-2
cdr3_nt: TGTGCCAGCAGTCTCAGGGGGCGCACCGGGGAGCTGTTTTTT
cdr3_aa: CASSLRGRTGELFF

v_call: TRBV4-3
d_call: -
clone_size: -
j_call: TRBJ1-2
cdr3_nt: TGCGCCAGCAGCCAAGATTATGGGCTGGATAACTATGGCTACACCTTC
cdr3_aa: CASSQDYGLDNYGYTF

v_call: TRBV7-8
d_call: -
clone_size: -
j_call: TRBJ2-3
cdr3_nt: TGTGCCAGCAGCTTAGGAGGGGCGGGGAGCACAGATACGCAGTATTTT
cdr3_aa: CASSLGGAGSTDTQYF

v_call: TRBV5-1
d_call: TRBD1
clone_size: -
j_call: TRBJ1-1
cdr3_nt: TGCGCCAGCTTGTCGGGGACAGGGGATACTGAAGCTTTCTTT
cdr3_aa: CASLSGTGDTEAFF

v_call: TRBV5-1
d_call: -
clone_size: once
j_call: TRBJ2-5
cdr3_nt: TGCGCCAGCAGCTTGGGAGGTGGGGAGACCCAGTACTTC
cdr3_aa: CASSLGGGETQYF

v_call: TRBV5-4
d_call: TRBD2
clone_size: -
j_call: TRBJ2-5
cdr3_nt: TGTGCCAGCAGCTTGGATCGCGGGGGACGCCAAGAGACCCAGTACTTC
cdr3_aa: CASSLDRGGRQETQYF

v_call: TRBV5-4
d_call: TRBD2
clone_size: -
j_call: TRBJ2-5
cdr3_nt: TGTGCCAGCAGCTCTAGCGGGGGGGCCGTCGAGGCCCAGTACTTC
cdr3_aa: CASSSSGGAVEAQYF

v_call: TRBV11-2
d_call: -
clone_size: -
j_call: TRBJ1-5
cdr3_nt: TGTGCCAGCAGCTTACAGGGCTATAGCAATCAGCCCCAGCATTTT
cdr3_aa: CASSLQGYSNQPQHF

v_call: TRBV11-2
d_call: TRBD2
clone_size: -
j_call: TRBJ2-3
cdr3_nt: TGTGCCAGCAGCAGAATAGCGGGGGAGTCCGATACGCAGTATTTT
cdr3_aa: CASSRIAGESDTQYF

v_call: TRBV10-1
d_call: TRBD1
clone_size: -
j_call: TRBJ2-7
cdr3_nt: TGCGCCAGCAGTTATTCCACAGGGGACGAGCAGTACTTC
cdr3_aa: CASSYSTGDEQYF

v_call: TRBV6-1
d_call: -
clone_size: -
j_call: TRBJ2-2
cdr3_nt: TGTGCCAGCAGTGAATCGACAGGGAACACCGGGGAGCTGTTTTTT
cdr3_aa: CASSESTGNTGELFF

v_call: TRBV11-3
d_call: TRBD2
clone_size: once
j_call: TRBJ2-1
cdr3_nt: TGTGCCAGCAGCACGGGACTAGCGGACAATGAGCAGTTCTTC
cdr3_aa: CASSTGLADNEQFF

v_call: TRBV14
d_call: TRBD1
clone_size: -
j_call: TRBJ1-1
cdr3_nt: TGTGCCAGCAGCCAAGGGGCCCTTGCGTTGGGGGACAGGGTGGACACTGAAGCTTTCTTT
cdr3_aa: CASSQGALALGDRVDTEAFF

v_call: TRBV5-4
d_call: TRBD1
clone_size: -
j_call: TRBJ2-2
cdr3_nt: TGTGCCAGCAGCTTATGGGACAGCACGATCGCGAACACCGGGGAGCTGTTTTTT
cdr3_aa: CASSLWDSTIANTGELFF

v_call: TRBV10-2
d_call: -
clone_size: -
j_call: TRBJ1-1
cdr3_nt: TGCGCCAGCAGTGATTGGGAGGAGAGCACTGAAGCTTTCTTT
cdr3_aa: CASSDWEESTEAFF

v_call: TRBV10-3
d_call: -
clone_size: -
j_call: TRBJ2-7
cdr3_nt: TGTGCCATCAGTGAGGGCGGGGAATGGAACGAGCAGTACTTC
cdr3_aa: CAISEGGEWNEQYF

v_call: TRBV4-1
d_call: -
clone_size: -
j_call: TRBJ1-3
cdr3_nt: TGCGCCAGCAGCCAAGACAACTTCTCTGGAAACACCATATATTTT
cdr3_aa: CASSQDNFSGNTIYF

v_call: TRBV28
d_call: -
clone_size: -
j_call: TRBJ1-1
cdr3_nt: TGTGCCAGCAGTTCCCTCGCAGGGAGGGCTGAAGCTTTCTTT
cdr3_aa: CASSSLAGRAEAFF

v_call: TRBV10-2
d_call: -
clone_size: -
j_call: TRBJ1-4
cdr3_nt: TGCGCCAGCAGGGCGCGTGGGCAGGGTGATGAAAAACTGTTTTTT
cdr3_aa: CASRARGQGDEKLFF

v_call: TRBV6-5
d_call: -
clone_size: -
j_call: TRBJ1-1
cdr3_nt: TGTGCCAGCAGTACCCCAGGGGCCTTAGCTTTCTTT
cdr3_aa: CASSTPGALAFF

v_call: TRBV12-3/TRBV12-4
d_call: -
clone_size: -
j_call: TRBJ2-1
cdr3_nt: TGTGCCAGCAGTCCCTCAGGGGAGCAGTTCTTC
cdr3_aa: CASSPSGEQFF

v_call: TRBV7-2
d_call: TRBD1
clone_size: once
j_call: TRBJ1-2
cdr3_nt: TGTGCCAGCAGCCCCCAAAGTGGGACAGGGGTCAACTATGGCTACACCTTC
cdr3_aa: CASSPQSGTGVNYGYTF

v_call: TRBV5-1
d_call: TRBD2
clone_size: -
j_call: TRBJ2-3
cdr3_nt: TGCGCCAGCAGCTTCGGGGTTAGCGGGGGGAGCACAGATACGCAGTATTTT
cdr3_aa: CASSFGVSGGSTDTQYF

v_call: TRBV5-1
d_call: TRBD1
clone_size: -
j_call: TRBJ1-1
cdr3_nt: TGCGCCAGCAGCCCGGCCAGGGACAGGGCGAACACTGAAGCTTTCTTT
cdr3_aa: CASSPARDRANTEAFF

v_call: TRBV10-1
d_call: TRBD1
clone_size: -
j_call: TRBJ1-1
cdr3_nt: TGCGCCAGCAGCCCCGGGACAGCGAACACTGAAGCTTTCTTT
cdr3_aa: CASSPGTANTEAFF

v_call: TRBV6-2/TRBV6-3
d_call: -
clone_size: -
j_call: TRBJ1-1
cdr3_nt: TGTGCCAGCAGCCCTTCTGGGGGCGCCCCGAACACTGAAGCTTTCTTT
cdr3_aa: CASSPSGGAPNTEAFF

v_call: TRBV5-6
d_call: TRBD1
clone_size: -
j_call: TRBJ1-2
cdr3_nt: TGTGCCAGCACCTTCCGGGACAGGGGATATAACTATGGCTACACCTTC
cdr3_aa: CASTFRDRGYNYGYTF

v_call: TRBV18
d_call: -
clone_size: -
j_call: TRBJ1-1
cdr3_nt: TGTGCCAGCTCAACAGACAGATCCACTGAAGCTTTCTTT
cdr3_aa: CASSTDRSTEAFF

v_call: TRBV19
d_call: -
clone_size: -
j_call: TRBJ2-1
cdr3_nt: TGTGCCAGTAGTCCAGGAACTTCCTACAATGAGCAGTTCTTC
cdr3_aa: CASSPGTSYNEQFF

v_call: TRBV29-1
d_call: -
clone_size: -
j_call: TRBJ2-2
cdr3_nt: TGCAGCGTTGAGGGACACCCTTTTTACGGCGGGGAGCTGTTTTTT
cdr3_aa: CSVEGHPFYGGELFF

v_call: TRBV10-1
d_call: -
clone_size: few
j_call: TRBJ2-3
cdr3_nt: TGCGCCAGCAGACAGGGTTCCGCTAGCACAGATACGCAGTATTTT
cdr3_aa: CASRQGSASTDTQYF

v_call: TRBV6-5
d_call: TRBD1
clone_size: -
j_call: TRBJ1-4
cdr3_nt: TGTGCCGCAGGGGACAGAGCAACTAATGAAAAACTGTTTTTT
cdr3_aa: CAAGDRATNEKLFF

v_call: TRBV28
d_call: TRBD1
clone_size: -
j_call: TRBJ2-5
cdr3_nt: TGTGCCAGCAGTTTAGGGACAGGGGGGCAAGAGACCCAGTACTTC
cdr3_aa: CASSLGTGGQETQYF

v_call: TRBV7-8
d_call: TRBD1
clone_size: -
j_call: TRBJ1-5
cdr3_nt: TGTGCCAGCAGCACCACCCGGACAGGGATTTGGGATTCTAGCAATCAGCCCCAGCATTTT
cdr3_aa: CASSTTRTGIWDSSNQPQHF

v_call: TRBV20-1
d_call: -
clone_size: -
j_call: TRBJ1-4
cdr3_nt: TGCAGTGCTAGATATTATGAAAAACTGTTTTTT
cdr3_aa: CSARYYEKLFF

v_call: TRBV12-5
d_call: -
clone_size: -
j_call: TRBJ2-3
cdr3_nt: TGTGCTAGTGGCCGGGGGTATGGAACAGATACGCAGTATTTT
cdr3_aa: CASGRGYGTDTQYF